Below, 26 T cell receptor beta chains from the same sample are listed, as sequenced in a study of T-cell memory formation after mild COVID-19. TCRdb reanalysed the 5' RACE reads using MiXCR and keeps one entry per CDR3 protein. This table has under 250,000 distinct CDR3 sequences, approximately 15% appearing once. The sequencing input was PBMCs or a T cell subset sorted from them (not recorded which). Source of these receptors: an adult woman who had mild COVID-19 (a few samples of this study predate the infection). Cell type and time point are not known.

DNA of the CDR3: TGTGCCAGCAGCGAGGTTTGGGACCAAACCTACGAGCAGTACTTC. Amino acid sequence: CASSEVWDQTYEQYF. The chain combines TRBV3-1 with TRBJ2-7; either TRBD1 or TRBD2 may fit D (5 bases each). Trimming took off 5 bases at V and 2 bases at J, with 16 bases between the two ends. This CDR3 spans 15 amino acids. The germline CDR1 and CDR2 sequences are LGHDT and YNNKEL (reference sequence).

V gene TRBV12-3 or TRBV12-4 combines with J gene TRBJ1-1, with D unclear. Trimming shortened V by 5 bases and J by 1 base, and 11 bases separated the two germline ends. The CDR3 contains 14 residues. The CDR3 bases are TGTGCCAGCAGTGCCGCAAGTAGGAACACTGAAGCTTTCTTT. Translating it yields CASSAASRNTEAFF.

This chain links TRBV9 with TRBJ1-1; D is uncertain. CDR1 and CDR2 from the germline V gene are SGDLS and YYNGEE. CDR3 length: 14 residues. V dropped 3 bases and J dropped 6 bases, with 15 bases sitting between them. This chain's CDR3 is CASSARTGRAEAFF. The CDR3 DNA sequence: TGTGCCAGCAGCGCCCGGACGGGGAGGGCTGAAGCTTTCTTT.

V usage is TRBV5-1 and J usage is TRBJ2-3; TRBD2 matches 14 bases. V was clipped by 3 bases and J by 0 bases; unmatched bases: 6. This CDR3 spans 18 amino acids. Germline CDR1 SGHRS, CDR2 YFSETQ. The CDR3 loop is CASSSTRTSGGSTDTQYF. CDR3 sequence (DNA): TGCGCCAGCAGCTCGACTCGGACTAGCGGGGGGAGCACAGATACGCAGTATTTT.

The rearrangement joins TRBV5-1 to TRBJ2-3; 13 bases line up with TRBD2. With 0 bases clipped from V and 2 bases from J, the junction kept 3 bases outside the gene matches. The CDR3 runs 17 residues. Germline values: CDR1 SGHRS, CDR2 YFSETQ. The CDR3, as DNA: TGCGCCAGCAGCTTGGTGGGACTAGCGGGGCCCACAGATACGCAGTATTTT. This encodes CASSLVGLAGPTDTQYF.

The rearrangement links TRBV30 to TRBJ2-7, with D perhaps matching TRBD1 or TRBD2 (5 bases each). V was shortened by 2 bases and J by 3 bases, with 11 bases between the two germline ends. The germline CDR1 and CDR2 sequences are GTSNPN and SVGIG (reference sequence). The CDR3 spans 13 residues. This chain's CDR3 is CAWSFGTLYEQYF. CDR3 in DNA: TGTGCCTGGAGTTTCGGGACCCTCTACGAGCAGTACTTC.

This clonotype turned up a few times. The rearrangement joins TRBV5-1 to TRBJ1-6, with D unclear. V was shortened by 0 bases and J by 7 bases, with 5 bases between the two germline ends. The CDR3 consists of 13 residues. In germline, CDR1 is SGHRS, CDR2 YFSETQ. The CDR3: CASSLDWNSPLHF. As DNA, the CDR3 is TGCGCCAGCAGCTTGGACTGGAATTCACCCCTCCACTTT.

This clonotype came up many times. The V call is TRBV7-3, the J call TRBJ2-3, with D perhaps matching TRBD2 (5 bases). The CDR3 length is 13 residues. CDR1 is SGHTA, CDR2 FQGTGA, per germline. V shed 5 bases and J shed 1 base, with 7 bases lying between them. The chain's CDR3 is CASSRGGTDTQYF. The CDR3 DNA reads as TGTGCCAGCAGCCGGGGTGGCACAGATACGCAGTATTTT.

This sequence joins TRBV7-8 and TRBJ2-5; weak D call: TRBD2 (6 bases). V lost 5 bases and J lost 5, with 18 bases in between. Germline CDR1 and CDR2: SGHVS and FQNEAQ. This CDR3 is 15 amino acids long. The DNA for the CDR3 is TGTGCCAGCAGCGCGGGACTCGCCCGGTTGGAGACCCAGTACTTC. Its protein product is CASSAGLARLETQYF.

V and J are TRBV24-1 and TRBJ1-1, with 8 bases matching TRBD1. Germline V gene lookup returns CDR1 KGHDR and CDR2 SFDVKD. The CDR3 extends over 15 amino acids. With V trimmed by 4 bases and J by 11 bases, 14 bases remained unmatched. The CDR3 nucleotides are TGTGCCACCAGTGAAGCAGGGGGCGCTGGTTATCGGGCTTTCTTT. Its translation is CATSEAGGAGYRAFF.

V and J are TRBV5-1 and TRBJ2-7; 10 bases agree with TRBD1. Germline loops: CDR1 SGHRS, CDR2 YFSETQ. V shed 0 bases, J shed 6 bases, and the junction held 3 bases outside the gene matches. This CDR3 is built from 14 residues. CDR3 DNA: TGCGCCAGCAGCTTGGGGGACAGGGGACGCGAGCAGTACTTC. This codes for CASSLGDRGREQYF.

The V call is TRBV4-2, the J call TRBJ2-3; maybe TRBD2 (5 bases). Germline CDR1 is LGHNA and CDR2 is YNFKEQ. Between the trimmed V and J ends, which lost 0 bases and 10 bases, there was a span of 11 bases. The CDR3 totals 13 residues. For the CDR3, the DNA is TGTGCCAGCAGCCAAGACGAACGGGATGCGCAGTATTTT. This codes for CASSQDERDAQYF.

The genes are TRBV4-1 and TRBJ2-5; D is undetermined. The CDR3 has 15 amino acids. Germline-derived CDR1 and CDR2 are MGHRA and YSYEKL. V lost 0 bases and J 1 base, leaving 9 bases between the germline ends. DNA of the CDR3: TGCGCCAGCAGCCAAGATCAAGGTTCCCAAGAGACCCAGTACTTC. Its protein product is CASSQDQGSQETQYF.

In this sample, this clonotype turned up a few times. The chain employs TRBV4-1 and TRBJ2-5; D is undetermined. The V end was cut by 0 bases, the J end by 5 bases, with 7 bases between. CDR1 is MGHRA, CDR2 YSYEKL, per germline. CDR3 length: 13 residues. CDR3 sequence: CASSQDHTETQYF. CDR3 nucleotides: TGCGCCAGCAGCCAAGATCATACGGAGACCCAGTACTTC.

This clonotype was counted a few times. The rearrangement joins TRBV18 to TRBJ1-1, with a possible D match to TRBD1 (5 bases). Trimming stripped 3 bases from V and 4 bases from J, with 12 bases between. Germline V CDR1 and CDR2: KGHSH, LQKENI. This CDR3 spans 14 amino acids. CDR3 region: CASSPSGGSTEAFF. The CDR3, as DNA: TGTGCCAGCTCACCGAGTGGGGGATCCACTGAAGCTTTCTTT.

The chain carries TRBV29-1 and TRBJ1-1, with 8 bases that match TRBD1. Unmatched junction bases numbered 3, after V lost 5 bases and J lost 1 base. Germline V lookup: CDR1 SQVTM, CDR2 ANQGSEA. The CDR3 runs 13 residues. The CDR3 DNA follows: TGCAGCGTTAAGCAGGGGGCGAACACTGAAGCTTTCTTT. This sequence encodes CSVKQGANTEAFF.

The rearrangement uses TRBV15 and TRBJ2-1; D could derive from TRBD1 or TRBD2 (5 bases each). Germline V gives CDR1 LNHNV, CDR2 YYDKDF (reference sequence). The CDR3 is made up of 14 amino acids. V lost 3 bases and J 8 bases, leaving 14 bases between the germline ends. The CDR3 reads CATSSAQVGDEQFF. The CDR3 nucleotides are TGTGCCACCAGCAGCGCGCAAGTGGGGGATGAGCAGTTCTTC.

This clonotype was observed a handful of times. The rearrangement uses TRBV24-1 and TRBJ2-5; 11 bases are a match to TRBD2. This CDR3 is built from 16 residues. Germline CDR1 KGHDR, CDR2 SFDVKD. J was trimmed by 1 base and V by 6 bases; bases with no gene match: 6. CDR3 protein: CATSLGLAAAQETQYF. The CDR3 coding sequence is TGTGCCACCAGTTTGGGACTAGCGGCCGCCCAAGAGACCCAGTACTTC.

The chain uses TRBV10-3 and TRBJ2-7; either TRBD1 or TRBD2 may supply D (5 bases each). The germline V gene has CDR1 ENHRY and CDR2 SYGVKD. V was pared by 0 bases and J by 6 bases, with 6 bases between. CDR3 length: 12 residues. The DNA of the CDR3 is TGTGCCATCAGTGAGTCGGGGGTCGAGCAGTACTTC. It codes for CAISESGVEQYF.

This clonotype was counted a few times. The J gene is TRBJ1-1, the V gene TRBV24-1; no clear D gene. Germline V gene lookup returns CDR1 KGHDR and CDR2 SFDVKD. With 7 bases removed from V and 4 bases from J, the gap between germline ends came to 9 bases. The CDR3 is 12 residues long. In DNA, the CDR3 is TGTGCCACCAGCAGGTTTGGCACTGAAGCTTTCTTT. As protein: CATSRFGTEAFF.

This clonotype was seen more than once but under ten times. The chain is built from TRBV24-1 and TRBJ2-1; 15 nucleotides agree with TRBD2. The CDR3 sequence is 17 residues long. The junction had 3 bases not matched to a gene; V was cut back by 5 bases and J by 2 bases. The germline CDR1 and CDR2 sequences are KGHDR and SFDVKD. As DNA, the CDR3 is TGTGCCACCAGTGGCCGGACTAGCGGGAGGGCCTACAATGAGCAGTTCTTC. Its translation is CATSGRTSGRAYNEQFF.

This clonotype was picked up a small number of times. The genes are TRBV5-1 and TRBJ2-3, with D hard to call. Germline V gives CDR1 SGHRS, CDR2 YFSETQ. The V end was cut by 0 bases, the J end by 4 bases, with 9 bases between. This CDR3 is built from 14 residues. The CDR3 DNA reads as TGCGCCAGCAGCTTGGTGGGAAGCGCAGATACGCAGTATTTT. This codes for CASSLVGSADTQYF. Variable domain in full (rest from reference TRBV5-1 and TRBJ2-3): KAGVTQTPRYLIKTRGQQVTLSCSPISGHRSVSWYQQTPGQGLQFLFEYFSETQRNKGNFPGRFSGRQFSNSRSEMNVSTLELGDSALYLCASSLVGSADTQYFGPGTRLTVL.

This chain connects TRBV20-1 to TRBJ2-7; TRBD1 matches 8 bases. Germline V gives CDR1 DFQATT, CDR2 SNEGSKA (reference sequence). The CDR3 is 15 amino acids. Germline trimming cut 6 bases from V and 5 bases from J; bases unmatched to any gene: 15. The CDR3 is CSATDSRQGANEQYF. For the CDR3, the DNA is TGCAGTGCGACGGACAGCCGGCAGGGGGCTAACGAGCAGTACTTC.

This clonotype has more than one count but fewer than ten. This chain joins TRBV7-9 and TRBJ1-2; tentatively, D is TRBD1 (5 bases). This CDR3 spans 14 amino acids. Trimming cost V 5 bases and J 6 bases, with 16 bases left between them. Germline V CDR1 and CDR2: SEHNR, FQNEAQ (reference sequence). The CDR3 sequence: CASSPSGRENGYTF. CDR3 nucleotides: TGTGCCAGCAGCCCTAGCGGCAGGGAGAATGGCTACACCTTC.

In this sample, this clonotype turned up many times. The V call is TRBV29-1, the J call TRBJ2-5; TRBD1 aligns across 9 bases. Germline trimming cut 7 bases from V and 4 bases from J; bases unmatched to any gene: 13. The CDR3 runs to 15 residues. Per the germline V gene, CDR1 is SQVTM and CDR2 is ANQGSEA. The CDR3 loop is CSETAGTGRAETQYF. The CDR3 DNA is TGCAGCGAGACCGCCGGGACAGGGCGGGCAGAGACCCAGTACTTC.

The gene calls are TRBV7-9 and TRBJ1-3; the match to TRBD1 covers 9 bases. Germline V gene data show CDR1 as SEHNR and CDR2 as FQNEAQ (reference sequence). The ends lost 5 bases at V and 2 bases at J; junction bases unmatched: 4. The CDR3 extends over 15 amino acids. The CDR3 reads CASSPDRGTGNTIYF. CDR3 DNA: TGTGCCAGCAGCCCGGACAGGGGTACTGGAAACACCATATATTTT. Full variable domain (missing parts from reference TRBV7-9 and TRBJ1-3): DTGVSQNPRHKITKRGQNVTFRCDPISEHNRLYWYRQTLGQGPEFLTYFQNEAQLEKSRLLSDRFSAERPKGSFSTLEIQRTEQGDSAMYLCASSPDRGTGNTIYFGEGSWLTVV.